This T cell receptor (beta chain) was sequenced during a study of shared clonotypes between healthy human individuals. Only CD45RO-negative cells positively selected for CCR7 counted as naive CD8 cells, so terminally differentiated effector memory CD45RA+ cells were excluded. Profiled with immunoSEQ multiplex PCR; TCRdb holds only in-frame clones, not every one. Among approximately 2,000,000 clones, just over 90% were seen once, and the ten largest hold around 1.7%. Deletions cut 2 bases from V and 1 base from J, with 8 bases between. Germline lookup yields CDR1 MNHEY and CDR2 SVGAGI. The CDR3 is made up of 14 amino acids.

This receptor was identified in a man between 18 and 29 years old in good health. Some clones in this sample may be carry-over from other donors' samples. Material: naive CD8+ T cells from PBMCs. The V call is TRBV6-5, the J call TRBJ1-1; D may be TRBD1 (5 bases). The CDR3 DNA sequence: TGTGCCAGCAGTTACACAGGTCCGAACACTGAAGCTTTCTTT. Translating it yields CASSYTGPNTEAFF.